This is a list of T cell receptor beta chains from one sample in a study of breast tumors, draining lymph nodes, adjacent tissues. Via MiXCR, TCRdb re-called the multiplex PCR reads, giving one row per CDR3 protein. The sample shows some 230,000 distinct CDR3 sequences, approximately 36% of them seen only once. Sample: axillary lymph node tissue. The receptors derive from a female donor with breast cancer. Some clones in this sample may be carry-over from other donors' samples. Each CDR3 is given with its conserved first and last residue. The order of the fields is D gene, J gene, clone size, V gene, CDR3 protein, CDR3 DNA. A D gene is named only where the DNA matches it firmly. The listing skips clone size in some rows; elsewhere it reads once, few, many or a size class.

d_call: NA
j_call: TRBJ2-2
clone_size: many
v_call: TRBV29-1
cdr3_aa: CSAREALTGELFF
cdr3_nt: TGCAGCGCTCGGGAAGCTCTCACCGGGGAGCTGTTTTTT

d_call: TRBD2
j_call: TRBJ2-7
clone_size: many
v_call: TRBV6-5
cdr3_aa: CASSHSTSGRSYEQYF
cdr3_nt: TGTGCCAGCAGTCACTCGACTAGCGGGAGGTCCTACGAGCAGTACTTC

d_call: TRBD1
j_call: TRBJ2-3
clone_size: few
v_call: TRBV12-3/TRBV12-4
cdr3_aa: CASTKRGTGYDEQYF
cdr3_nt: TGTGCCAGCACCAAGCGCGGGACAGGGTATGATGAGCAGTATTTT

d_call: NA
j_call: TRBJ2-7
clone_size: NA
v_call: TRBV20-1
cdr3_aa: CSARRGDYKQYF
cdr3_nt: TGCAGTGCTAGAAGGGGCGACTACAAGCAGTACTTC

d_call: NA
j_call: TRBJ2-5
clone_size: many
v_call: TRBV20-1
cdr3_aa: CSAPSSSPGRSQETQYF
cdr3_nt: TGCAGTGCCCCTTCATCCTCTCCGGGACGCAGCCAAGAGACCCAGTACTTC

d_call: NA
j_call: TRBJ1-4
clone_size: once
v_call: TRBV11-3
cdr3_aa: CASSLDWGAGTANEKLFF
cdr3_nt: TGTGCCAGCAGCTTAGATTGGGGGGCCGGGACGGCTAATGAAAAACTGTTTTTT

d_call: NA
j_call: TRBJ2-7
clone_size: many
v_call: TRBV29-1
cdr3_aa: CSAGFPNRYEQYF
cdr3_nt: TGCAGTGCAGGGTTCCCCAACCGCTACGAGCAGTACTTC

d_call: TRBD1
j_call: TRBJ1-2
clone_size: NA
v_call: TRBV25-1
cdr3_aa: CASSARTGEGYGYTF
cdr3_nt: TGTGCCAGCAGTGCTAGGACAGGGGAGGGCTATGGCTACACCTTC

d_call: NA
j_call: TRBJ1-5
clone_size: many
v_call: TRBV2
cdr3_aa: CASTAESNQPQHF
cdr3_nt: TGTGCCAGCACCGCAGAGAGCAATCAGCCCCAGCATTTT

d_call: NA
j_call: TRBJ2-2
clone_size: few
v_call: TRBV27
cdr3_aa: CASGRWTELGELFF
cdr3_nt: TGTGCCAGCGGGAGATGGACAGAACTAGGGGAGCTGTTTTTT

d_call: TRBD1
j_call: TRBJ1-2
clone_size: many
v_call: TRBV10-3
cdr3_aa: CAISESKGQGEGYTF
cdr3_nt: TGTGCCATCAGTGAGTCGAAGGGGCAGGGGGAAGGCTACACCTTC

d_call: NA
j_call: TRBJ1-4
clone_size: NA
v_call: TRBV25-1
cdr3_aa: CASSFTEGEKLFF
cdr3_nt: TGTGCCAGCAGTTTCACGGAGGGTGAAAAACTGTTTTTT

d_call: TRBD1
j_call: TRBJ1-2
clone_size: many
v_call: TRBV6-1
cdr3_aa: CASSEEGQGIFYTF
cdr3_nt: TGTGCCAGCAGTGAAGAGGGACAGGGAATCTTCTACACCTTC

d_call: NA
j_call: TRBJ2-5
clone_size: NA
v_call: TRBV6-2/TRBV6-3
cdr3_aa: CASSLLRETQYF
cdr3_nt: TGTGCCAGCAGCTTATTAAGGGAGACCCAGTACTTC

d_call: NA
j_call: TRBJ1-2
clone_size: NA
v_call: TRBV5-4
cdr3_aa: CASGPGGTYGCTF
cdr3_nt: TGTGCCAGCGGACCCGGGGGGACCTATGGCTGCACCTTC

d_call: NA
j_call: TRBJ1-4
clone_size: many
v_call: TRBV7-9
cdr3_aa: CASSIGERGEKLFF
cdr3_nt: TGTGCCAGCAGCATAGGGGAGAGGGGTGAAAAACTGTTTTTT

d_call: NA
j_call: TRBJ1-6
clone_size: many
v_call: TRBV24-1
cdr3_aa: CATTRGFVGSPLHF
cdr3_nt: TGTGCCACCACGAGAGGGTTTGTCGGTTCACCCCTCCACTTT

d_call: NA
j_call: TRBJ2-5
clone_size: NA
v_call: TRBV7-2
cdr3_aa: CASSFLTSPARSGTQYF
cdr3_nt: TGTGCCAGCAGCTTCCTAACTAGTCCCGCGCGGTCGGGGACCCAGTACTTC

d_call: TRBD2
j_call: TRBJ2-7
clone_size: many
v_call: TRBV20-1
cdr3_aa: CSASSGESYEQYF
cdr3_nt: TGCAGTGCTAGCAGCGGGGAATCCTACGAGCAGTACTTC

d_call: TRBD1
j_call: TRBJ1-4
clone_size: NA
v_call: TRBV12-5
cdr3_aa: CASVKSGQGSNEKLFF
cdr3_nt: TGTGCTAGTGTCAAATCGGGACAGGGAAGTAATGAAAAACTGTTTTTT

d_call: NA
j_call: TRBJ1-5
clone_size: many
v_call: TRBV2
cdr3_aa: CASRDSNQPQHF
cdr3_nt: TGTGCCAGCAGGGACAGCAATCAGCCCCAGCATTTT

d_call: TRBD1
j_call: TRBJ1-2
clone_size: many
v_call: TRBV6-5
cdr3_aa: CASSRQGAYGYTF
cdr3_nt: TGTGCCAGCAGTAGACAGGGGGCTTACGGCTACACCTTC

d_call: NA
j_call: TRBJ2-2
clone_size: many
v_call: TRBV12-5
cdr3_aa: CASGLSLGNTGELFF
cdr3_nt: TGTGCTAGTGGTTTGAGCTTGGGGAACACCGGGGAGCTGTTTTTT

d_call: NA
j_call: TRBJ1-1
clone_size: many
v_call: TRBV20-1
cdr3_aa: CSAPKVLNTEAFF
cdr3_nt: TGCAGTGCCCCGAAGGTATTGAACACTGAAGCTTTCTTT

d_call: TRBD2
j_call: TRBJ2-5
clone_size: many
v_call: TRBV11-2
cdr3_aa: CASSLVDSGGAGETQYF
cdr3_nt: TGTGCCAGCAGCTTAGTTGATAGCGGGGGGGCTGGGGAGACCCAGTACTTC

d_call: NA
j_call: TRBJ2-7
clone_size: many
v_call: TRBV2
cdr3_aa: CASSEGPYEQYF
cdr3_nt: TGTGCCAGCAGTGAAGGACCCTACGAGCAGTACTTC

d_call: NA
j_call: TRBJ2-7
clone_size: NA
v_call: TRBV3-1
cdr3_aa: CASSQWGHSYEQYF
cdr3_nt: TGTGCCAGCAGCCAATGGGGGCACTCCTACGAGCAGTACTTC

d_call: TRBD2
j_call: TRBJ2-4
clone_size: many
v_call: TRBV7-9
cdr3_aa: CASSPTSGRNIQYF
cdr3_nt: TGTGCCAGCAGCCCCACTAGCGGGAGGAACATTCAGTACTTC

d_call: TRBD1
j_call: TRBJ2-1
clone_size: NA
v_call: TRBV20-1
cdr3_aa: CSAGGQGALSLGNEQFF
cdr3_nt: TGCAGTGCTGGGGGACAGGGGGCTCTGTCGCTCGGAAATGAGCAGTTCTTC

d_call: NA
j_call: TRBJ2-6
clone_size: many
v_call: TRBV7-9
cdr3_aa: CASSSGMISGANVLTF
cdr3_nt: TGTGCCAGCAGCTCCGGGATGATCTCTGGGGCCAACGTCCTGACTTTC

d_call: TRBD1
j_call: TRBJ2-1
clone_size: many
v_call: TRBV20-1
cdr3_aa: CSATRDRGNEQFF
cdr3_nt: TGCAGTGCTACCCGGGACAGAGGCAATGAGCAGTTCTTC

d_call: NA
j_call: TRBJ2-3
clone_size: NA
v_call: TRBV12-5
cdr3_aa: CASGPPGNTQYF
cdr3_nt: TGTGCTAGTGGTCCCCCCGGGAATACGCAGTATTTT

d_call: TRBD1
j_call: TRBJ2-7
clone_size: many
v_call: TRBV5-1
cdr3_aa: CASSLASDRVYEQYF
cdr3_nt: TGCGCCAGCAGCTTGGCCTCGGACAGGGTCTACGAGCAGTACTTC

d_call: NA
j_call: TRBJ1-2
clone_size: NA
v_call: TRBV24-1
cdr3_aa: CATSDSGRGNYGYTF
cdr3_nt: TGTGCCACCAGTGATTCAGGGAGAGGGAACTATGGCTACACCTTC

d_call: NA
j_call: TRBJ1-2
clone_size: many
v_call: TRBV5-1
cdr3_aa: CASPTGSGYTF
cdr3_nt: TGCGCCAGCCCGACAGGATCCGGCTACACCTTC

d_call: NA
j_call: TRBJ2-2
clone_size: NA
v_call: TRBV5-1
cdr3_aa: CASGLPGNTGELFF
cdr3_nt: TGCGCCAGTGGGCTCCCGGGGAACACCGGGGAGCTGTTTTTT

d_call: NA
j_call: TRBJ2-7
clone_size: NA
v_call: TRBV7-2
cdr3_aa: CASDSPGNPYEQYF
cdr3_nt: TGTGCCAGCGATTCCCCGGGGAACCCCTACGAGCAGTACTTC

d_call: TRBD1
j_call: TRBJ1-2
clone_size: many
v_call: TRBV5-1
cdr3_aa: CASSLGQDIYGYTF
cdr3_nt: TGCGCCAGCAGCCTCGGACAGGACATCTATGGCTACACCTTC

d_call: NA
j_call: TRBJ1-4
clone_size: many
v_call: TRBV7-9
cdr3_aa: CASSPSGRGSSHEKLFF
cdr3_nt: TGTGCCAGCAGCCCGAGTGGGCGGGGCTCCTCCCATGAAAAACTGTTTTTT

d_call: TRBD1
j_call: TRBJ2-2
clone_size: many
v_call: TRBV5-1
cdr3_aa: CASSLGQGAIAGELFF
cdr3_nt: TGCGCCAGCAGCCTAGGACAGGGGGCGATTGCCGGGGAGCTGTTTTTT

d_call: TRBD2
j_call: TRBJ2-3
clone_size: NA
v_call: TRBV5-5
cdr3_aa: CASSQVASGRATDTQYF
cdr3_nt: TGTGCCAGCAGCCAAGTAGCTAGCGGGAGGGCGACAGATACGCAGTATTTT

d_call: TRBD2
j_call: TRBJ2-5
clone_size: many
v_call: TRBV9
cdr3_aa: CASSRGRGGLETQYF
cdr3_nt: TGTGCCAGCAGCCGGGGGCGGGGGGGCCTGGAGACCCAGTACTTC

d_call: NA
j_call: TRBJ1-2
clone_size: many
v_call: TRBV10-3
cdr3_aa: CAISPDGTSYTF
cdr3_nt: TGTGCCATCAGCCCGGACGGAACTAGCTACACCTTC

d_call: TRBD1
j_call: TRBJ2-2
clone_size: many
v_call: TRBV4-1
cdr3_aa: CASRQGAGGELFF
cdr3_nt: TGCGCCAGCAGACAGGGGGCTGGCGGGGAGCTGTTTTTT

d_call: NA
j_call: TRBJ2-6
clone_size: NA
v_call: TRBV2
cdr3_aa: CASSESGAVIVLTF
cdr3_nt: TGTGCCAGCAGTGAAAGTGGGGCAGTCATCGTCCTGACTTTC

d_call: TRBD1
j_call: TRBJ1-2
clone_size: many
v_call: TRBV7-9
cdr3_aa: CASSLDRGHDGYTF
cdr3_nt: TGTGCCAGCAGCTTGGACAGGGGGCACGATGGCTACACCTTC

d_call: NA
j_call: TRBJ1-1
clone_size: many
v_call: TRBV20-1
cdr3_aa: CSADGRTEAFF
cdr3_nt: TGCAGTGCGGATGGACGAACTGAAGCTTTCTTT

d_call: NA
j_call: TRBJ2-1
clone_size: many
v_call: TRBV29-1
cdr3_aa: CSALDGNNEQFF
cdr3_nt: TGCAGCGCCTTGGACGGTAACAATGAGCAGTTCTTC

d_call: NA
j_call: TRBJ2-6
clone_size: many
v_call: TRBV7-9
cdr3_aa: CASSFATGANVLTF
cdr3_nt: TGTGCCAGCAGCTTCGCGACTGGGGCCAACGTCCTGACTTTC

d_call: NA
j_call: TRBJ2-3
clone_size: few
v_call: TRBV30
cdr3_aa: CAWTSGTRGVTQYF
cdr3_nt: TGTGCCTGGACCTCCGGGACCCGAGGGGTTACGCAGTATTTT

d_call: TRBD1
j_call: TRBJ1-5
clone_size: many
v_call: TRBV9
cdr3_aa: CASSAGTGDQPQHF
cdr3_nt: TGTGCCAGCAGCGCCGGGACAGGGGATCAGCCCCAGCATTTT

d_call: NA
j_call: TRBJ1-1
clone_size: NA
v_call: TRBV6-6
cdr3_aa: CASSPNPGLEAFF
cdr3_nt: TGTGCCAGCAGTCCTAACCCGGGACTTGAAGCTTTCTTT